This is a list of T cell receptor beta chains from one sample in a study of T cells in Graves' hyperthyroidism and ophthalmopathy. TCRdb re-analysed the multiplex PCR reads in MiXCR, keeping a single row per CDR3 protein. The sample has some 370,000 distinct CDR3 sequences, about a sixth seen once. The material sequenced was blood. The source of these receptors is a woman in her twenties or thirties with Graves' hyperthyroidism that later progressed to Graves' ophthalmopathy. CDR3s include the opening cysteine and the closing phenylalanine or tryptophan. A D gene is named only where the DNA matches it firmly. The listing skips clone size in some rows; elsewhere it reads once, few, many or a size class.

CDR3nt	CDR3aa	j_gene	d_gene	v_gene	abundance
TGTGCCAGTAGTGCGGACGGCGGGATATATACTGAAGCTTTCTTT	CASSADGGIYTEAFF	TRBJ1-1	NA	TRBV19	NA
TGTGCCAGCAGCCAAGTACCTTCAATACGAGAAAAACTGTTTTTT	CASSQVPSIREKLFF	TRBJ1-4	NA	TRBV4-2	few
TGTGCCAGCAGCTTACAAACAGGAGCCTACGAGCAGTACTTC	CASSLQTGAYEQYF	TRBJ2-7	NA	TRBV11-2	many
TGTGCCAGCAGCCCGGGGACTAGCGGGGGCCCCGAGGTCACAGATACGCAGTATTTT	CASSPGTSGGPEVTDTQYF	TRBJ2-3	TRBD2	TRBV11-2	many
TGTGCCAGCAGCACTAGCGGGGGGCTCGCTAAAGCTTTCTTT	CASSTSGGLAKAFF	TRBJ1-1	NA	TRBV7-9	NA
TGTGCCAGCAGCCGACAGTGGGGCTACAATGAGCAGTTCTTC	CASSRQWGYNEQFF	TRBJ2-1	NA	TRBV27	many
TGCAGTGCAGACGGACCCGGGGAGACCCAGTACTTC	CSADGPGETQYF	TRBJ2-5	NA	TRBV20-1	many
TGCGCCAGCCATCACAGGGGGCGCCTACTAAGGGACACAGATACGCAGTATTTT	CASHHRGRLLRDTDTQYF	TRBJ2-3	TRBD1	TRBV5-1	many
TGTGCCAGCAGCTCAGGGACTGATGGCTACACCTTC	CASSSGTDGYTF	TRBJ1-2	NA	TRBV7-8	many
TGCAGTGCTAGAGCCCGCTCGCGTATTGGGGACTACCGTTATGAGCAGTTCTTC	CSARARSRIGDYRYEQFF	TRBJ2-1	TRBD2	TRBV20-1	NA
TGTGCCAGTAGTATACCCCCGGGGGGCAGAGGCTACACCTTC	CASSIPPGGRGYTF	TRBJ1-2	NA	TRBV19	NA
TGTGCCAGCCGCCTCGCAGGAACAGGGGATCAAGAGACCCAGTACTTC	CASRLAGTGDQETQYF	TRBJ2-5	TRBD1	TRBV12-3/TRBV12-4	NA
TGCGCCAGCAGCTTTACAGGGGGGGACACTGAAGCTTTCTTT	CASSFTGGDTEAFF	TRBJ1-1	TRBD1	TRBV5-1	few
TGTGCCAGCAGTTTTGGCCGGGGAGGCACCATATATTTT	CASSFGRGGTIYF	TRBJ1-3	NA	TRBV12-3/TRBV12-4	NA
TGTGCCAGCAGCCAAGAAATAGCTAGCGGGCCCCTCGAGCAGTACTTC	CASSQEIASGPLEQYF	TRBJ2-7	TRBD2	TRBV3-1	few
TGTGCCAGCAGCCAAGGGACTAGCGGGAGTACAGAGACCCAGTACTTC	CASSQGTSGSTETQYF	TRBJ2-5	TRBD2	TRBV3-1	NA
TGTGCCAGCAGTATTACAGGGTCGTCCTACAATGAGCAGTTCTTC	CASSITGSSYNEQFF	TRBJ2-1	NA	TRBV2	many
TGTGCCAGCAGCTTTGTCGAAGGGAACGAGCAGTACTTC	CASSFVEGNEQYF	TRBJ2-7	NA	TRBV11-2	many
TGTGCCAGCACCCCAGGAGGGGGGCTAGCGGGGGCCGGGACCGGCGCCCCAGATACGCAGTATTTT	CASTPGGGLAGAGTGAPDTQYF	TRBJ2-3	TRBD2	TRBV12-3/TRBV12-4	many
TGTGCCAGCAGCTCCGGGACAGGGGGCTTCGGCTACACCTTC	CASSSGTGGFGYTF	TRBJ1-2	TRBD1	TRBV9	NA
TGTGCCAGCAGCCCCGGTGAGGGGTATAATGAAAAACTGTTTTTT	CASSPGEGYNEKLFF	TRBJ1-4	NA	TRBV7-2	NA
TGTGCCAGCAGTGACCGGGAGGGGAGGGGTCAGTACTTC	CASSDREGRGQYF	TRBJ2-7	TRBD2	TRBV2	many
TGTGCCAGCAGTGTCACAGCGGGAGGTTCCTACGAGCAGTACTTC	CASSVTAGGSYEQYF	TRBJ2-7	TRBD2	TRBV6-4	NA
TGTGCCAGCAGCTTGACCGCGTATAGCAATCAGCCCCAGCATTTT	CASSLTAYSNQPQHF	TRBJ1-5	NA	TRBV12-3/TRBV12-4	many
TGTGCCAGCAGTTACTCTCCCATGACAGGCCACAATCAGCCCCAGCATTTT	CASSYSPMTGHNQPQHF	TRBJ1-5	NA	TRBV6-5	NA
TGTGCCAGCAGCGTAGTCGATTCTCAAGAGACCCAGTACTTC	CASSVVDSQETQYF	TRBJ2-5	NA	TRBV9	many
TGTGCCAGCAGCTTACCTAGACTCCGTGCCACTGAAGCTTTCTTT	CASSLPRLRATEAFF	TRBJ1-1	NA	TRBV7-9	NA
TGTGCCAGCGTCCCCGGGGCGGACGGCGGCGCAGATACGCAGTATTTT	CASVPGADGGADTQYF	TRBJ2-3	NA	TRBV27	many
TGTGCCAGCAGCCAAGACCTCCATCCGGTCGTAGCGCAGTACTTC	CASSQDLHPVVAQYF	TRBJ2-7	NA	TRBV3-1	many
TGCGCCAAAAGGGAGCTTAACTATGGCTACACCTTC	CAKRELNYGYTF	TRBJ1-2	NA	TRBV5-1	few
TGTGCCACCAGTGATTCCTTCGGCAGCGGGGGCCCGTGGGGCGAGCAGTACTTC	CATSDSFGSGGPWGEQYF	TRBJ2-7	TRBD2	TRBV24-1	NA
TGTGCCAGCAGTGAGGGACGGGACGCTGAAGCTTTCTTT	CASSEGRDAEAFF	TRBJ1-1	NA	TRBV2	many
TGTGCCAGCCGTAAACTAGCGGGGGGCCCGTTCTTC	CASRKLAGGPFF	TRBJ2-1	TRBD2	TRBV11-2	NA